These 27 T cell receptor beta chains were all obtained from the same sample, sequenced in a study of response to subunit inactivated influenza vaccine. TCRdb ran MiXCR on the RT-PCR reads and lists one entry per CDR3 protein. The data show roughly 500,000 distinct CDR3 sequences, over 25% seen once. This material consisted of CD4+ T cells sorted from PBMCs, taken more than 4 days after vaccination. Receptors originate from a man aged 45-60 years who received an inactivated influenza vaccine.

The chain links TRBV4-2 to TRBJ2-7; 9 positions match TRBD2. Looked up from germline, CDR1 is LGHNA and CDR2 is YNFKEQ. J lost 0 bases, V lost 0 bases, and 21 bases had no gene match. The CDR3 has 22 residues. For the CDR3, the DNA is TGTGCCAGCAGCCAAGATCCGGGATGGGCTAGCGGGGTGGCACAAAGCTCCTACGAGCAGTACTTC. Its translation: CASSQDPGWASGVAQSSYEQYF.

The table lists this clonotype with a few counts. The chain joins TRBV5-1 to TRBJ1-1; the D gene is possibly TRBD1 (6 bases). Germline loops: CDR1 SGHRS, CDR2 YFSETQ. The CDR3 loop spans 14 amino acids. V was clipped by 4 bases and J by 2 bases, with 12 bases between them. Here the CDR3 DNA reads TGCGCCAGCAGCCCGCGACAGGATAACACTGAAGCTTTCTTT. It codes for CASSPRQDNTEAFF.

This clonotype was detected a few times. The chain links TRBV12-3 or TRBV12-4 to TRBJ1-4; D is undetermined. The CDR3 loop spans 15 amino acids. V lost 3 bases to trimming and J lost 5 bases, with 13 bases between them. As DNA, the CDR3 is TGTGCCAGCAGTTTGCTCTTGGGCTCCAATGAAAAACTGTTTTTT. This translates into CASSLLLGSNEKLFF.

This clonotype has ten or more counts. The chain's CDR3 is CSVASGGRGNEQFF. CDR3 coding DNA: TGCAGCGTTGCCTCGGGAGGGCGGGGCAATGAGCAGTTCTTC. The chain has TRBV29-1 and TRBJ2-1, with 8 bases that match TRBD2. CDR1 SQVTM and CDR2 ANQGSEA come from the germline V gene. V trimming: 4 bases; J trimming: 6 bases; junction bases outside the gene matches: 8. The CDR3 sequence is 14 residues long.

CDR3: CSVESRQAPKALPFANEQFF. The CDR3 region has the DNA TGCAGCGTTGAATCGAGACAGGCCCCAAAAGCGCTTCCGTTTGCGAATGAGCAGTTCTTC. This chain connects TRBV29-1 to TRBJ2-1; TRBD1 might be the D (6 bases). V was trimmed by 2 bases and J by 7 bases, leaving 33 bases between them. Germline V CDR1 and CDR2: SQVTM, ANQGSEA. The CDR3 covers 20 residues.

This clonotype was picked up a small number of times. V gene TRBV4-3 combines with J gene TRBJ1-2, with D unresolved. V lost 0 bases and J lost 3, with 8 bases in between. CDR3 size: 14 residues. From germline, CDR1 is LGHNA and CDR2 YSLEER. CDR3 in DNA: TGCGCCAGCAGCCAAGAAGCGGGAGACTATGGCTACACCTTC. Protein: CASSQEAGDYGYTF.

The chain couples TRBV2 to TRBJ2-5; D might be TRBD1 (6 bases). The V and J ends lost 5 bases and 5 bases respectively, with 15 bases between them. Per the germline V gene, CDR1 is SNHLY and CDR2 is FYNNEI. The CDR3 runs 14 residues. This CDR3 reads CASSRTATWETQYF. CDR3 nucleotide sequence: TGTGCCAGCAGTCGGACAGCGACTTGGGAGACCCAGTACTTC.

The rearrangement joins TRBV9 to TRBJ2-1, with D possibly matching TRBD1 (5 bases). The CDR3 has 15 residues. Germline CDR1 is SGDLS and CDR2 is YYNGEE. The V end lost 0 bases, the J end lost 7 bases, and 14 bases lay between the germline ends. The CDR3 DNA follows: TGTGCCAGCAGCGTAGGGGTGACAGCCAGGAATGAGCAGTTCTTC. It is translated as CASSVGVTARNEQFF. Full variable domain (missing parts from reference TRBV9 and TRBJ2-1): DSGVTQTPKHLITATGQRVTLRCSPRSGDLSVYWYQQSLDQGLQFLIQYYNGEERAKGNILERFSAQQFPDLHSELNLSSLELGDSALYFCASSVGVTARNEQFFGPGTRLTVL.

At least ten counts were recorded for this clonotype. This chain joins TRBV12-3 or TRBV12-4 and TRBJ2-2; no firm D call. Trimming shortened V by 5 bases and J by 4 bases, and 8 bases separated the two germline ends. The CDR3 length is 13 residues. The CDR3 nucleotides read TGTGCCAGCAGTCTCGACTTCACCGGGGAGCTGTTTTTT. Translation gives CASSLDFTGELFF.

This chain links TRBV5-1 with TRBJ1-4; tentative D call: TRBD1 (6 bases). The CDR3 spans 12 residues. Trimming cost V 6 bases and J 8 bases, with 11 bases left between them. The germline gives CDR1 SGHRS, CDR2 YFSETQ. CDR3 coding DNA: TGCGCCAGCACAGGGGATAGGGAAAAACTGTTTTTT. This codes for CASTGDREKLFF.

The chain carries TRBV12-3 or TRBV12-4 and TRBJ2-7, with 9 bases matching TRBD1. This CDR3 contains 15 residues. The V and J ends lost 5 bases and 0 bases, in that order; junction bases with no gene match: 5. CDR3 amino acids: CASSHGTGFSYEQYF. CDR3 sequence (DNA): TGTGCCAGCAGTCACGGGACAGGGTTCTCCTACGAGCAGTACTTC.

The chain links TRBV5-1 to TRBJ1-2; a weak D match, TRBD1 (5 bases). CDR1 is SGHRS and CDR2 is YFSETQ in the germline V gene. V shed 0 bases and J shed 6 bases, with 15 bases lying between them. The CDR3 is made up of 15 amino acids. The DNA of the CDR3 is TGCGCCAGCAGCTTGGGCGGGGCGCAAAGCGATGGCTACACCTTC. Its translation: CASSLGGAQSDGYTF.

This clonotype has a handful of counts. This chain connects TRBV4-1 to TRBJ2-7, with 8 bases that match TRBD1. CDR1 is MGHRA and CDR2 is YSYEKL in the germline V gene. CDR3 length: 14 amino acids. Unmatched junction bases numbered 10, after V lost 2 bases and J lost 10 bases. The CDR3 region is CASSQPTRGPIQYF. CDR3 nucleotide sequence: TGCGCCAGCAGCCAACCGACCAGGGGGCCCATACAGTACTTC.

This clonotype was observed once. This rearrangement joins TRBV6-2 or TRBV6-3 to TRBJ2-7; tentatively, D is TRBD2 (7 bases). The ends were cut back, 2 bases at V and 4 bases at J, with 18 bases in the middle. The V gene's germline CDR1 is MNHEY and CDR2 SVGEGT. This CDR3 is 16 amino acids long. The CDR3 region is CASSYAEGGIGYEQYF. In nucleotides, the CDR3 is TGTGCCAGCAGTTACGCGGAGGGGGGGATTGGGTACGAGCAGTACTTC.

The chain uses TRBV6-5 and TRBJ1-4; D unresolved. This CDR3 region has 16 residues. Per germline, CDR1 MNHEY and CDR2 SVGAGI. Deletions cut 0 bases from V and 2 bases from J, with 10 bases between. The CDR3 DNA reads TGTGCCAGCAGTTACTCGATGTGGGCTACTAATGAAAAACTGTTTTTT. This gives the protein CASSYSMWATNEKLFF.

J is TRBJ2-1 and V is TRBV5-1, with a possible D match to TRBD1 (5 bases). Trimming stripped 0 bases from V and 5 bases from J, with 12 bases between. This CDR3 is 15 amino acids long. CDR1 and CDR2 (germline): SGHRS, YFSETQ. CDR3 coding DNA: TGCGCCAGCAGCTTGGAGGGCAGGGTCCACAATGAGCAGTTCTTC. Amino acids: CASSLEGRVHNEQFF.

In this sample, this clonotype turned up a few times. This sequence joins TRBV20-1 and TRBJ2-1, with 15 bases that match TRBD2. Germline CDR1 DFQATT, CDR2 SNEGSKA (reference sequence). The V and J ends lost 1 base and 13 bases, in that order; junction bases with no gene match: 11. This CDR3 contains 16 residues. CDR3 nucleotide sequence: TGCAGTGCTAGAGCGGGGACTAGCGGGGGGTCCTCCCCCCAGTTCTTC. Translated, it gives CSARAGTSGGSSPQFF.

This clonotype has only a few counts. The rearrangement uses TRBV5-1 and TRBJ2-7; no clear D gene. The CDR3 runs 12 residues. Germline V lookup: CDR1 SGHRS, CDR2 YFSETQ. Between the trimmed V and J ends, which lost 5 bases and 4 bases, there was a span of 10 bases. In DNA form, the CDR3 reads TGCGCCAGCAGACTGGACGGTTACGAGCAGTACTTC. Amino acid sequence: CASRLDGYEQYF. The entire variable domain, with the rest obtained from reference TRBV5-1 and TRBJ2-7, is as follows: KAGVTQTPRYLIKTRGQQVTLSCSPISGHRSVSWYQQTPGQGLQFLFEYFSETQRNKGNFPGRFSGRQFSNSRSEMNVSTLELGDSALYLCASRLDGYEQYFGPGTRLTVT.

The chain joins TRBV7-2 to TRBJ1-5; D is unclear. Per germline, CDR1 SGHTA and CDR2 FQGNSA. V was pared by 1 base and J by 6 bases, with 13 bases between. This CDR3 is 15 amino acids long. This CDR3 is CASSLGPAGGQPQHF. The DNA for the CDR3 is TGTGCCAGCAGCTTAGGGCCAGCGGGTGGTCAGCCCCAGCATTTT.

The chain joins TRBV4-1 to TRBJ2-1, with TRBD1 matching over 7 bases. Germline V gene data show CDR1 as MGHRA and CDR2 as YSYEKL. The CDR3 totals 17 residues. Trimming at V came to 3 bases and at J to 1 base, leaving 9 bases not matched to a gene. The CDR3 DNA reads TGCGCCAGCAGCCAGGTAAAGACAGGGCTATCCTACAATGAGCAGTTCTTC. It specifies CASSQVKTGLSYNEQFF.

This clonotype has more than one count but fewer than ten. The chain joins TRBV7-8 to TRBJ2-2; D unclear. The CDR3 consists of 15 residues. In germline, CDR1 is SGHVS, CDR2 FQNEAQ. Deletions cut 1 base from V and 5 bases from J, with 11 bases between. Written as DNA, the CDR3 is TGTGCCAGCAGCTTAGGGACCAGCATGACCGGGGAGCTGTTTTTT. Amino acids: CASSLGTSMTGELFF.

This clonotype was detected only a few times. This chain uses TRBV5-1 with TRBJ1-1, with TRBD1 matching over 11 bases. CDR1 and CDR2 from the germline V gene are SGHRS and YFSETQ. The CDR3 is 16 residues long. J gave up 0 bases and V 7 bases, and 8 bases lay outside the gene matches. Here the CDR3 reads CASGTGGPSMNTEAFF. In DNA form, the CDR3 reads TGCGCCAGCGGGACAGGGGGTCCCTCGATGAACACTGAAGCTTTCTTT.

This chain uses TRBV25-1 with TRBJ2-3; D call uncertain. CDR3 length: 14 amino acids. Trimming stripped 2 bases from V and 8 bases from J, with 14 bases between. CDR1 and CDR2 from the germline V gene are MGHDK and SYGVNS. The CDR3 nucleotides read TGTGCCAGCAGTGAAGGTAGCAGCTGGGCTACGCAGTATTTT. It specifies CASSEGSSWATQYF.

This clonotype appeared a single time. The chain employs TRBV28 and TRBJ2-3; maybe TRBD1 (6 bases). Germline CDR1 is MDHEN and CDR2 is SYDVKM. This CDR3 comprises 13 residues. Between the trimmed V and J ends, which lost 5 bases and 6 bases, there was a span of 12 bases. CDR3 sequence: CASSTGFRDTQYF. The CDR3 nucleotides read TGTGCCAGCAGTACAGGGTTCCGGGATACGCAGTATTTT.

This clonotype was seen a handful of times. The genes are TRBV6-1 and TRBJ1-4, with TRBD1 identical over 9 bases. V was clipped by 7 bases and J by 5 bases; unmatched bases: 5. Germline CDR1 is MNHNS and CDR2 is SASEGT. The CDR3 runs 14 residues. CDR3 residues: CASTWDRENEKLFF. CDR3 in DNA: TGTGCCAGCACCTGGGACAGGGAGAATGAAAAACTGTTTTTT.

The gene calls are TRBV10-3 and TRBJ2-5; 8 positions match TRBD2. With 0 bases clipped from V and 7 bases from J, the junction kept 13 bases outside the gene matches. The CDR3 runs to 17 residues. Germline V gene sequence: CDR1 ENHRY, CDR2 SYGVKD. CDR3 DNA sequence: TGTGCCATCAGTGAGTCGTGGGGCGGGAGGAACACAGCGACCCAGTACTTC. It encodes CAISESWGGRNTATQYF.

This clonotype was observed a few times. The chain links TRBV20-1 to TRBJ2-3; possible D gene TRBD2, 5 bases. The CDR3 has 15 amino acids. Trimming removed 5 bases from V and 0 bases from J, with 15 bases in between. From germline, CDR1 is DFQATT and CDR2 SNEGSKA (reference sequence). The CDR3 protein is CSAPGLTRSTDTQYF. The CDR3 bases are TGCAGTGCTCCTGGACTTACGCGGAGCACAGATACGCAGTATTTT.